The clone carrying this T cell receptor beta chain was picked up many times. This library used roughly 400 ng RNA and molecular barcoded adaptors spanning alpha/delta and beta/gamma chains. TCRdb re-derived calls from the reads in MiXCR, one entry per CDR3 protein. The data hold about 130,000 distinct CDR3 sequences, with under 15% observed a single time. The sample comes from a study of read filtering for tumor transcriptome and immune sequencing. About the study: Among patients, 17 to 20 were male and around 15 female, aged 47 to 80 (mean approximately 64).

The CDR3 runs 11 residues. Trimming removed 1 base from V and 8 bases from J, with 3 bases in between. CDR1 and CDR2 (germline): SGHAT, FQNNGV. The V call is TRBV11-2, the J call TRBJ2-1; D gene unclear. This TCR derives from a donor aged 40 or older with multiple myeloma. The specimen sequenced was a population of CD138-negative cells sorted from bone marrow. CDR3 nucleotide sequence: TGTGCCAGCAGCTTAGTGTATGAGCAGTTCTTC. Residues: CASSLVYEQFF.